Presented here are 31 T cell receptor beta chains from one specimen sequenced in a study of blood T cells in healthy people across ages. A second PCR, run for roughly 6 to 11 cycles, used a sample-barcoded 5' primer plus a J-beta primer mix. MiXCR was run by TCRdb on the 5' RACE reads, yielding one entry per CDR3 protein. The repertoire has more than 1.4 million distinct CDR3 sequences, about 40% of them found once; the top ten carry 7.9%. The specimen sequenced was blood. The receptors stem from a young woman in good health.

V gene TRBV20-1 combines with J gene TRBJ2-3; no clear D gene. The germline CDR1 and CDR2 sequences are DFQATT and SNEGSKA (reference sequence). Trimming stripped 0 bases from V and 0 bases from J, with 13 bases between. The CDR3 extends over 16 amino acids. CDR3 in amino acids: CSARDSALPSTDTQYF. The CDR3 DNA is TGCAGTGCTAGAGATTCGGCCCTACCTAGCACAGATACGCAGTATTTT.

The DNA for the CDR3 is TGTGCCAGCAGACCCGGGACAGGGAAGGAGCAGTACTTC. It codes for CASRPGTGKEQYF. The chain combines TRBV6-6 with TRBJ2-4; 9 bases map to TRBD1. CDR3 length: 13 residues. V was clipped by 6 bases and J by 13 bases; unmatched bases: 10. From germline, CDR1 is MNHNY and CDR2 SVGAGI (reference sequence).

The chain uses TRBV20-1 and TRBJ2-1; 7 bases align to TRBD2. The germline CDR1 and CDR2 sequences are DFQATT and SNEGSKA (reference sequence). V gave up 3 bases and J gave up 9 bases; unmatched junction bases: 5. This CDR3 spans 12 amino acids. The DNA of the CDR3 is TGCAGTGCTAGGGGGGGGGTTTCTGAGCAGTTCTTC. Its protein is CSARGGVSEQFF.

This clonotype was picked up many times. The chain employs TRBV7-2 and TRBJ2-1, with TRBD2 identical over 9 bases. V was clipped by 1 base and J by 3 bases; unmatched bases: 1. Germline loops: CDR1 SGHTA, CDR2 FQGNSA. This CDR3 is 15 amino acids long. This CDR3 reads CASSLVAGVYNEQFF. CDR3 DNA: TGTGCCAGCAGCTTAGTAGCGGGGGTCTACAATGAGCAGTTCTTC.

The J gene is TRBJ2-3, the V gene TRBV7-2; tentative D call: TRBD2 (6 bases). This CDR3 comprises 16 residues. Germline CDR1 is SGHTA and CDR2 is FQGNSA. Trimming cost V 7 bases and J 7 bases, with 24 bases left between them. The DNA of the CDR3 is TGTGCCAGCACCACGGCGGGCCTCGGGGGTAAAAATACGCAGTATTTT. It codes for CASTTAGLGGKNTQYF.

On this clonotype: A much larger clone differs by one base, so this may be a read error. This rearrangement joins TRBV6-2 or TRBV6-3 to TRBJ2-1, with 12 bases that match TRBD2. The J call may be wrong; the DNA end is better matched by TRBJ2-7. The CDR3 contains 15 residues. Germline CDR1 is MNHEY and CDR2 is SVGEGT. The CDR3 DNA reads TGTGCCAGCAGTTCCGGGACTAGCGGGCTCAATGAGCAGTACTTC. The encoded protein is CASSSGTSGLNEQYF.

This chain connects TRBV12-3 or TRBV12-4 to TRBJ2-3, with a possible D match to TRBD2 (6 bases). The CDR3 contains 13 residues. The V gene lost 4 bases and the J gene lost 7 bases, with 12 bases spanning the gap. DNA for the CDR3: TGTGCCAGCAGTTCCCTCGGGGGACATACGCAGTATTTT. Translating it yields CASSSLGGHTQYF.

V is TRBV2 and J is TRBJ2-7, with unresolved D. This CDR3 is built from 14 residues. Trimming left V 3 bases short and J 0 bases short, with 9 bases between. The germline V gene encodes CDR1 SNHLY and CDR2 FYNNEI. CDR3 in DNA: TGTGCCAGCAGTGATGGGCGGTACTCCTACGAGCAGTACTTC. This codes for CASSDGRYSYEQYF.

The CDR3 DNA follows: TGTGCCAGCAGCTTAGCCCAGGACAGGGGGTACTATGGCTACACCTTC. It translates to CASSLAQDRGYYGYTF. This chain connects TRBV7-6 to TRBJ1-2; 10 bases align to TRBD1. The germline V gene encodes CDR1 SGHVS and CDR2 FNYEAQ. Unmatched junction bases numbered 4, after V lost 0 bases and J lost 3 bases. There are 16 residues in the CDR3.

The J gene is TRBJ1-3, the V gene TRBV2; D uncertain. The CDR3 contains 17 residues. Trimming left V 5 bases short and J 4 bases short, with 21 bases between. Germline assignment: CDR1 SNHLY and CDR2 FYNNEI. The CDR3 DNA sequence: TGTGCCAGCAGTCCTTCGTTGGCCGGGTTCGGAGGAAACACCATATATTTT. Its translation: CASSPSLAGFGGNTIYF.

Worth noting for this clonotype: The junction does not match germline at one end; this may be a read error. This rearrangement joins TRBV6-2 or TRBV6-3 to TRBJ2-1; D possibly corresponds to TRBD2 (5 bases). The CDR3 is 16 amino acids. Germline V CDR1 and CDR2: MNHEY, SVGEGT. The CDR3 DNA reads TGTGCCGGCAGTTTGCCGGTGACTAACTCCGGGAATGAGCAGTTCTTC. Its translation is CAGSLPVTNSGNEQFF.

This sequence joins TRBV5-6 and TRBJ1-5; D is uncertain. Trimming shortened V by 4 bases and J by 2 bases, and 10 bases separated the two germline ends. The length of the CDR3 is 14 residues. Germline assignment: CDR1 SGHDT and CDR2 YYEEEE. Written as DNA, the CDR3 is TGTGCCAGCAGCCCCAGTGGCGGCAATCAGCCCCAGCATTTT. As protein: CASSPSGGNQPQHF.

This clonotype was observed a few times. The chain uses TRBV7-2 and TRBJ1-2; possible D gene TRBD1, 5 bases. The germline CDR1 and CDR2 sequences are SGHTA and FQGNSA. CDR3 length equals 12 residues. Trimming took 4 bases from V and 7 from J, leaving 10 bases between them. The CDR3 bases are TGTGCCAGCAGCTGGGGACCGCTTGGCTACACCTTC. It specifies CASSWGPLGYTF. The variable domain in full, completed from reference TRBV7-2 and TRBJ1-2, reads GAGVSQSPSNKVTEKGKDVELRCDPISGHTALYWYRQSLGQGLEFLIYFQGNSAPDKSGLPSDRFSAERTGGSVSTLTIQRTQQEDSAVYLCASSWGPLGYTFGSGTRLTVV.

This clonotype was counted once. CDR3 amino acids: CASSNRLAGGVNEQYF. The CDR3, as DNA: TGCGCCAGCAGCAACCGACTAGCGGGAGGGGTAAATGAGCAGTACTTC. The chain has TRBV5-1 and TRBJ2-5; TRBD2 matches at 14 bases. The CDR3 runs to 16 residues. CDR1 is SGHRS and CDR2 is YFSETQ in the germline V gene. The trim removed 4 bases at V and 11 bases at J, leaving 13 bases unmatched.

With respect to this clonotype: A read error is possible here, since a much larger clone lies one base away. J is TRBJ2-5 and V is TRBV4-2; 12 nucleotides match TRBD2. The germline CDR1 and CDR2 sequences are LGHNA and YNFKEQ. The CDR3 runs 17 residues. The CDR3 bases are TGTGCCAACAGCCAAGATTATAGGACTAGCGGGAAGGGTGAGCAGTACTTC. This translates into CANSQDYRTSGKGEQYF.

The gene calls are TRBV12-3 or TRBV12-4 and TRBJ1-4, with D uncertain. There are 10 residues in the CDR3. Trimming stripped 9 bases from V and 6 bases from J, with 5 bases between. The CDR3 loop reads CARGDEKLFF. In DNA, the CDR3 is TGTGCCAGAGGAGATGAAAAACTGTTTTTT.

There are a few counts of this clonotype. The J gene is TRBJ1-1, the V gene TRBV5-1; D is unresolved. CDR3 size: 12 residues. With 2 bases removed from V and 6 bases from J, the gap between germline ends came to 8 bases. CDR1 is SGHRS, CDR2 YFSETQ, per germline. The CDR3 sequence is CASSFPEAEAFF. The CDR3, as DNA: TGCGCCAGCAGCTTCCCGGAGGCTGAAGCTTTCTTT.

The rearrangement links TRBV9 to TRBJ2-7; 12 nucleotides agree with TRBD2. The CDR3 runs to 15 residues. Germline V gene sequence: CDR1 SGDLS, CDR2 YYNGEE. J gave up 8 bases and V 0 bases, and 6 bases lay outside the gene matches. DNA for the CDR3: TGTGCCAGCAGCGTAGCCCCTAGCGGGGGGGCAAAGCAGTACTTC. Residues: CASSVAPSGGAKQYF. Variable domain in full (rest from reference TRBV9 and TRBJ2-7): DSGVTQTPKHLITATGQRVTLRCSPRSGDLSVYWYQQSLDQGLQFLIQYYNGEERAKGNILERFSAQQFPDLHSELNLSSLELGDSALYFCASSVAPSGGAKQYFGPGTRLTVT.

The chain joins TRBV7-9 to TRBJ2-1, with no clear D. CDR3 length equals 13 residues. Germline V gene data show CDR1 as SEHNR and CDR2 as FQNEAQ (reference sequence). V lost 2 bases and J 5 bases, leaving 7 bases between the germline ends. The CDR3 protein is CASSLWGHNEQFF. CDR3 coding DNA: TGTGCCAGCAGCTTATGGGGTCACAATGAGCAGTTCTTC.

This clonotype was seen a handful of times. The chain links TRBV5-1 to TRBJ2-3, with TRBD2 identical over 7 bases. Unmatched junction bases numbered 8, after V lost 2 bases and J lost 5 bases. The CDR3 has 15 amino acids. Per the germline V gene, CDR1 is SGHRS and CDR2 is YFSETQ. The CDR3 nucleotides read TGCGCCAGCAGCTTCCAGGGAGGGATTCGAGATACGCAGTATTTT. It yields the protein CASSFQGGIRDTQYF.

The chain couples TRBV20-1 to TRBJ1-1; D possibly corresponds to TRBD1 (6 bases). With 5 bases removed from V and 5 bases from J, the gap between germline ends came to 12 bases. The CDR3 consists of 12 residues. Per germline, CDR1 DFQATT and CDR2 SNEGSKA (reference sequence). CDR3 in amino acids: CSARPGVTEAFF. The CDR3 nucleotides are TGCAGTGCTCGACCAGGGGTTACTGAAGCTTTCTTT.

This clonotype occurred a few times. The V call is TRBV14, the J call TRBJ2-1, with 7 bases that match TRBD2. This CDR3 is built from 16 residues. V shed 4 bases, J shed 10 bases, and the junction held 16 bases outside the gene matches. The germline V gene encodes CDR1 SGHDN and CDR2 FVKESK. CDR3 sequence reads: CASSPRDYTMGSEQFF. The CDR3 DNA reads TGTGCCAGCAGCCCCCGGGACTACACTATGGGGTCGGAGCAGTTCTTC.

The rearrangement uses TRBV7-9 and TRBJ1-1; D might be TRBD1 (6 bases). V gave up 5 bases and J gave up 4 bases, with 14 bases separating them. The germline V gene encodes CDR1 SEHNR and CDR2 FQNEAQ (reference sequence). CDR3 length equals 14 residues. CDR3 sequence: CASSLFLQGTEAFF. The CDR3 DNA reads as TGTGCCAGCAGCCTTTTTTTACAGGGCACTGAAGCTTTCTTT.

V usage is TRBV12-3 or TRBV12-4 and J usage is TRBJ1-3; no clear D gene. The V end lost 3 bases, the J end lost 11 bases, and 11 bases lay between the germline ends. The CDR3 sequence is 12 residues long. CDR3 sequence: CASSLLGSAIYF. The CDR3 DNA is TGTGCCAGCAGTTTGCTGGGAAGCGCCATATATTTT.

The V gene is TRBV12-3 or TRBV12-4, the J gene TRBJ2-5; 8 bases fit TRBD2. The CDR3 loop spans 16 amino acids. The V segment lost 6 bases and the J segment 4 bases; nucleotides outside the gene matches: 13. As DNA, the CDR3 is TGTGCCAGCAGATACTCAAGCGGGGGAAAAAGAGAGACCCAGTACTTC. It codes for CASRYSSGGKRETQYF.

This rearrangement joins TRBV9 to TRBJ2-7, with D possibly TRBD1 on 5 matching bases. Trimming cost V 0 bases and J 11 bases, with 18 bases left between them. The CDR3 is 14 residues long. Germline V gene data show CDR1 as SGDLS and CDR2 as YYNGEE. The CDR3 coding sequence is TGTGCCAGCAGCGTAGAATCGATGGGGCAGTTTAAGTACTTC. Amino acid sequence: CASSVESMGQFKYF. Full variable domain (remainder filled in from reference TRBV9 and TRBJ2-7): DSGVTQTPKHLITATGQRVTLRCSPRSGDLSVYWYQQSLDQGLQFLIQYYNGEERAKGNILERFSAQQFPDLHSELNLSSLELGDSALYFCASSVESMGQFKYFGPGTRLTVT.

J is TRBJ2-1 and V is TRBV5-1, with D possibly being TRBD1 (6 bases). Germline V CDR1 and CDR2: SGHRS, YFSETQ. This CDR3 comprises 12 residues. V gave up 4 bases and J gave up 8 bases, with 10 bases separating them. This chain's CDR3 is CASSQQGYEQFF. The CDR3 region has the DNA TGCGCCAGCAGCCAGCAGGGGTATGAGCAGTTCTTC.

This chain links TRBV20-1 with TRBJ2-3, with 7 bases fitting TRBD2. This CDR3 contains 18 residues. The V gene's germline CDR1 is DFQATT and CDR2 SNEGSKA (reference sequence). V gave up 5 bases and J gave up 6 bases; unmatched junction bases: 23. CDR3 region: CSAPSKVWGRAVSDTQYF. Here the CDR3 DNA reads TGCAGTGCTCCTTCTAAGGTTTGGGGGAGGGCCGTCTCCGATACGCAGTATTTT.

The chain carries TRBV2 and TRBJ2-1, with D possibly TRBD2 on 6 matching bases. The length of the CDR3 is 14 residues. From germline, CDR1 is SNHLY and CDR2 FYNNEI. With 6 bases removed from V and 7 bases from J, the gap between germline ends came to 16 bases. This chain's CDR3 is CASSPGTLKNEQFF. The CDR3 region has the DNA TGTGCCAGCAGCCCCGGGACTCTAAAAAATGAGCAGTTCTTC.

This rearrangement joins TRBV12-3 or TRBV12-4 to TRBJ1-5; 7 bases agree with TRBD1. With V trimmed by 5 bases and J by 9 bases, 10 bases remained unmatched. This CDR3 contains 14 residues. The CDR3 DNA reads TGTGCCAGCAGTCAAGACAGGGACTCAACGCCCCAGCATTTT. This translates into CASSQDRDSTPQHF.

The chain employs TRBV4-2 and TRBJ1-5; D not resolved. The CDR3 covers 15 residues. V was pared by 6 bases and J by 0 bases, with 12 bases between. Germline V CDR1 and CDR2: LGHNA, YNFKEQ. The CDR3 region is CASSPQSGSNQPQHF. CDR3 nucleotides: TGTGCCAGCAGTCCCCAGTCGGGTAGCAATCAGCCCCAGCATTTT.